The following is a TCR beta chain sequence with its context. No antigen is known for it. Naive CD8 cells were CD45RO-negative, positively selected for CCR7, excluding terminally differentiated effector memory CD45RA+ cells. The data originate from a study of shared clonotypes between healthy human individuals. V was shortened by 0 bases and J by 10 bases, with 16 bases between the two germline ends. The CDR3 totals 14 residues. Germline-derived CDR1 and CDR2 are SGHRS and YFSETQ. Whole-study results and caveats: Larger estimated richness was generally seen in naive subsets than in memory subsets. Though the depth was large, rarefaction showed that sorted-subset sequencing was incomplete.

Clones were sequenced by immunoSEQ multiplex PCR, and TCRdb holds only the in-frame ones, with some missing. The table shows about 2 million clones, with about 94% occurring only once. This sequence originates from a man aged 18 to 30 in good health. The source material was naive CD8+ T cells sorted from blood. J is TRBJ1-1 and V is TRBV5-1, with D perhaps TRBD1 (6 bases). Written as DNA, the CDR3 is TGCGCCAGCAGCTTGGAGGGGGTAGCGCCAGGAGCTTTCTTT. It encodes CASSLEGVAPGAFF. Looking up the rest from reference TRBV5-1 and TRBJ1-1 gives the full variable domain: KAGVTQTPRYLIKTRGQQVTLSCSPISGHRSVSWYQQTPGQGLQFLFEYFSETQRNKGNFPGRFSGRQFSNSRSEMNVSTLELGDSALYLCASSLEGVAPGAFFGQGTRLTVV.